This T cell receptor beta chain stems from a study of blood T cell repertoires in COVID-19. Per the original methods: The assay estimated nucleated cells by amplifying reference gene primers. Profiled with immunoSEQ multiplex PCR; TCRdb holds only in-frame clones, not every one. V and J calls and clone size are those listed in that table; D and trimming were worked out from the DNA. The repertoire holds about 360,000 clones, with about 83% as singletons. With respect to this clone: It may be a read error: a sequence one base away is much more abundant.

Trimming removed 7 bases from V and 3 bases from J, with 6 bases in between. This CDR3 comprises 11 residues. In germline, CDR1 is MRHNA, CDR2 SNTAGT. The sequence was obtained from a man younger than 40 with active or convalescent COVID-19. The material sequenced was peripheral blood. The chain is built from TRBV6-4 and TRBJ1-1, with TRBD1 as a possible D gene (5 bases). The CDR3: CASTGDTEAFF. The DNA of the CDR3 is TGTGCCAGCACGGGGGACACTGAAGCTTTCTTT.